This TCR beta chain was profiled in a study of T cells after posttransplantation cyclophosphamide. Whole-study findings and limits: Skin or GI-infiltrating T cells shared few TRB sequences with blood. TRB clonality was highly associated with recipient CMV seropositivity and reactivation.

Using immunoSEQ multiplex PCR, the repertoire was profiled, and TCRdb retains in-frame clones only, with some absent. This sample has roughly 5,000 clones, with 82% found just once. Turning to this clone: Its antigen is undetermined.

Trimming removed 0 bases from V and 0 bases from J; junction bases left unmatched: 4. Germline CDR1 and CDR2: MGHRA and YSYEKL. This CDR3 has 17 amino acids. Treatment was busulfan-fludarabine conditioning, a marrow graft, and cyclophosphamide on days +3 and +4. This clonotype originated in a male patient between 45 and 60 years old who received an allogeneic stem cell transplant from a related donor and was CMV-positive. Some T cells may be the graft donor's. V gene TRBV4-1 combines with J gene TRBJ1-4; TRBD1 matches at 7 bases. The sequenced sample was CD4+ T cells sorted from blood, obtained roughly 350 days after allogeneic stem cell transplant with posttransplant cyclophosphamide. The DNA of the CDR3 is TGCGCCAGCAGCCAAGAGTACGGGACAGCAACTAATGAAAAACTGTTTTTT. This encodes CASSQEYGTATNEKLFF.